Included here is one T cell receptor beta chain sequence, with context. This clone appeared a single time. What this receptor recognizes is not known. The record has no base qualities; no much larger clone is one base away. This sample was included in a study of T cell responses to AZD1222 COVID-19 vaccine (dated by TCRdb to the early 2020s). Regarding the study in general: A total of 233 trial participants underwent TCR sequencing, of whom approximately 200 had received two doses of AZD1222 and approximately 25 had received two doses of the MenACWY control vaccine. Trial participants were enrolled by age into 18-55, 56-69 and 70-plus year subgroups, with roughly 150, 30 and 60 TCR-sequenced participants respectively. Summary of the overall study and its limitations: Because no samples from the day 14 peak response were available, repertoires could be characterized only after the peak T cell response. Conclusions about previously exposed vaccinees were limited because only six or seven AZD1222 recipients were SARS-CoV-2 seropositive at baseline. Participants were mostly white British, with more females than males. The authors suggested clonal diversity may have been underestimated. Epitopes outside the regions mutated in the B.1.351 and B.1.1.7 variants were reportedly recognized by nearly half of the unique spike-specific TCRs. The whole spike protein was spanned by vaccine-associated CD4 TCRs, and dominant responses were seen in regions 160-218 and 743-854. The 56-69-year group was small, and its depth increase did not reach significance, likely because of low power. After two AZD1222 doses, both the breadth and the depth of spike-specific TCRs were significantly higher than at day 0 and than in MenACWY recipients.

Its CDR3 holds 17 amino acids, cysteine through phenylalanine. CDR3 DNA is the only sequence kept; it has 51 bases, read in frame from the first base. CDR1 MNHEY and CDR2 SMNVEV were looked up in the germline V gene (reference sequence). Germline trimming amounts to 6 bases on V and 1 base on J, with 7 as the count of junction bases outside the gene matches. The CDR3 regions of human TCRbeta chains were analyzed by immunosequencing. Regarding the original processing steps: Repertoire TCRs were checked for matches against a reference library of SARS-CoV-2-specific TCRs that had been generated using the MIRA antigen-specificity platform. Breadth was defined as the fraction of unique TCRs that were SARS-CoV-2-associated, and depth was defined as the fraction of total T cells that were SARS-CoV-2-associated. Each spike-specific TCR was assigned to its reactive spike region and to a CD4 or CD8 class using the MIRA data. Log10-transformed breadth and depth values were compared by one-way ANOVA with Sidak's multiple comparisons tests. As stored in TCRdb, this immuneACCESS dataset retains in-frame rearrangements with V and J assigned. A fraction of the clones does not appear; measured against another copy, unresolved V genes explain less than half of the discrepancy, and the remainder lacks a known reason. The DNA gave D and trimming, while V, J and clone size come from that table. This sample comprises more than 95,000 clones, less than 95% of them detected only once. The top ten clones comprise nearly 4.5% of the sample.

The time point label of this sample denotes: baseline before first vaccination. In light of the paper, this sample's treatment or condition label describes: meningococcal conjugate vaccine given as trial control. Vaccinee samples were obtained from the UK trials COV001 and COV002, which included a single-blind randomized controlled phase 2/3 trial of AZD1222 (ChAdOx1 nCoV-19) in healthy adults. For TCRbeta chain sequencing, PBMC samples were collected from trial participants at day 0 and at day 28 after the second dose. The origin of this receptor is an adult in good health. Here the chain combines TRBV27 and TRBJ2-6; TRBD1 aligns with 9 central bases. The starting material was peripheral blood, obtained on day 0 of MenACWY control vaccination. The CDR3 protein is CASRLQGALSGANVLTF. DNA sequence: TGTGCCAGCAGATTACAGGGGGCGCTTTCTGGGGCCAACGTCCTGACTTTC.